The 24 T cell receptor beta chains below come from one sample, sequenced in a study of CD8+CD57+ T cells in acquired aplastic anemia. TCR beta VDJ and CDR3 profiling used genomic DNA as template. TCRdb re-analysed the reads in MiXCR, keeping a single row per CDR3 protein. The top ten clones hold 25% to 30% of a sample with around 130,000 distinct CDR3 sequences, 45% to 60% of them seen once. Before being chosen for sequencing, patients had shown CD8+CD57+ cell expansion by flow cytometry. The specimen was sorted CD4+, CD8+, or CD8+CD57+ T cells (not recorded which) from PBMCs. The origin of the receptors is a human donor with aplastic anemia.

The chain uses TRBV7-6 and TRBJ1-1; D may be TRBD1 (6 bases). Per germline, CDR1 SGHVS and CDR2 FNYEAQ. The CDR3 loop spans 17 amino acids. Trimming left V 2 bases short and J 1 base short, with 17 bases between. The CDR3, as DNA: TGTGCCAGCAGCTTATGGGCGGGGGGCGCGGGGAACACTGAAGCTTTCTTT. Translation: CASSLWAGGAGNTEAFF. Drawing the rest from reference TRBV7-6 and TRBJ1-1, the complete variable domain is GAGVSQSPRYKVTKRGQDVALRCDPISGHVSLYWYRQALGQGPEFLTYFNYEAQQDKSGLPNDRFSAERPEGSISTLTIQRTEQRDSAMYRCASSLWAGGAGNTEAFFGQGTRLTVV.

J is TRBJ1-6 and V is TRBV12-3 or TRBV12-4; 7 bases are a match to TRBD1. The ends lost 6 bases at V and 10 bases at J; junction bases unmatched: 6. This CDR3 has 13 residues. CDR3 in amino acids: CASRYTGESPLHF. CDR3 coding DNA: TGTGCCAGCAGGTACACAGGGGAATCACCCCTCCACTTT.

This chain's CDR3 is CATSRDSGVTTHEQYF. CDR3 DNA sequence: TGTGCCACCAGCAGAGATAGCGGCGTAACCACTCACGAGCAGTACTTC. V and J are TRBV15 and TRBJ2-7; TRBD2 might be the D (6 bases). V lost 0 bases and J lost 5, with 17 bases in between. The CDR3 runs 16 residues. Per germline, CDR1 LNHNV and CDR2 YYDKDF (reference sequence).

This chain uses TRBV15 with TRBJ2-1, with 13 nucleotides matching TRBD2. Germline trimming cut 3 bases from V and 5 bases from J; bases unmatched to any gene: 4. CDR1 is LNHNV and CDR2 is YYDKDF in the germline V gene (reference sequence). The CDR3 is 16 amino acids. The DNA of the CDR3 is TGTGCCACCAGCAGCGCGGGACTAGCGGGGAACAATGAGCAGTTCTTC. Protein product: CATSSAGLAGNNEQFF.

The genes are TRBV24-1 and TRBJ2-3, with D possibly matching TRBD1 (5 bases). The CDR3 is made up of 14 amino acids. The V and J ends lost 5 bases and 0 bases respectively, with 8 bases between them. The germline V gene has CDR1 KGHDR and CDR2 SFDVKD. The CDR3 loop is CATSAGLSTDTQYF. For the CDR3, the DNA is TGTGCCACCAGTGCAGGGCTTAGCACAGATACGCAGTATTTT.

This clonotype was observed many times. The chain is built from TRBV4-2 and TRBJ2-3; tentative D call: TRBD1 (6 bases). There are 16 residues in the CDR3. Germline V gives CDR1 LGHNA, CDR2 YNFKEQ. Trimming pared 6 bases from V and 6 bases from J, leaving 22 bases between. CDR3 loop: CASSYSLGRGIDTQYF. CDR3 sequence (DNA): TGTGCCAGCAGTTATTCCCTGGGCAGGGGCATCGATACGCAGTATTTT.

This chain links TRBV19 with TRBJ1-3; D remains unclear. Germline V gene lookup returns CDR1 LNHDA and CDR2 SQIVND (reference sequence). The CDR3 sequence is 14 residues long. V was trimmed by 7 bases and J by 0 bases, leaving 10 bases between them. This CDR3 reads CASTVGPSGNTIYF. Here the CDR3 DNA reads TGTGCCAGTACCGTCGGACCCTCTGGAAACACCATATATTTT.

The rearrangement links TRBV10-3 to TRBJ2-1; possibly TRBD1 for D (5 bases). V shed 0 bases and J shed 0 bases, with 9 bases lying between them. The CDR3 runs to 16 residues. Germline lookup yields CDR1 ENHRY and CDR2 SYGVKD. The CDR3 DNA reads as TGTGCCATCAGTGAGTCGACAGTTAGCTCCTACAATGAGCAGTTCTTC. Encoded protein: CAISESTVSSYNEQFF.

The rearrangement uses TRBV12-5 and TRBJ2-7, with TRBD2 matching 9 bases. The junction had 6 bases not matched to a gene; V was cut back by 8 bases and J by 4 bases. From germline, CDR1 is LGHNT and CDR2 FRNRAP. The CDR3 extends over 13 amino acids. CDR3 residues: CASFSGRLYEQYF. The CDR3 DNA is TGTGCTAGTTTTAGCGGGAGACTGTACGAGCAGTACTTC.

The V gene is TRBV2, the J gene TRBJ1-5; 7 bases are a match to TRBD1. The germline V gene has CDR1 SNHLY and CDR2 FYNNEI. There are 15 residues in the CDR3. With V trimmed by 6 bases and J by 1 base, 6 bases remained unmatched. CDR3 sequence: CASSRGQYSNQPQHF. The DNA for the CDR3 is TGTGCCAGCAGCCGGGGACAGTACAGCAATCAGCCCCAGCATTTT.

A remark on this clonotype: A much larger clone lies one base from this, so it may be a read error. The J gene is TRBJ1-2, the V gene TRBV6-5; D gene unclear. Germline V gene data show CDR1 as MNHEY and CDR2 as SVGAGI. Trimming pared 0 bases from V and 5 bases from J, leaving 19 bases between. The CDR3 loop spans 17 amino acids. Here the CDR3 DNA reads TGTGCCAGCAGTTACTCACGCCGGGATGAGGAAGAGTATGGCTACACCTTC. The encoded protein is CASSYSRRDEEEYGYTF.

This clonotype was detected only a few times. This chain connects TRBV7-8 to TRBJ2-3, with D possibly being TRBD2 (5 bases). The CDR3 is 11 amino acids. With 5 bases removed from V and 9 bases from J, the gap between germline ends came to 9 bases. The V gene's germline CDR1 is SGHVS and CDR2 FQNEAQ. This CDR3 is CASSAAETQYF. CDR3 bases: TGTGCCAGCAGCGCAGCGGAGACGCAGTATTTT.

DNA of the CDR3: TGTGCCAGCAGCCCCCAAGACGTCGGCTCTGGGGCCAACGTCCTGACTTTC. It specifies CASSPQDVGSGANVLTF. This chain connects TRBV9 to TRBJ2-6; D remains unclear. Per the germline V gene, CDR1 is SGDLS and CDR2 is YYNGEE. Trimming shortened V by 4 bases and J by 0 bases, and 14 bases separated the two germline ends. The CDR3 is 17 amino acids.

This clonotype has at least ten counts. This chain links TRBV6-1 with TRBJ2-7; perhaps TRBD2 as D (7 bases). CDR3 length equals 14 residues. Trimming took off 3 bases at V and 3 bases at J, with 12 bases between the two ends. In germline, CDR1 is MNHNS, CDR2 SASEGT. Here the CDR3 reads CASSDGGAYYEQYF. CDR3 coding DNA: TGTGCCAGCAGTGATGGGGGGGCATACTACGAGCAGTACTTC.

Only a few counts were recorded for this clonotype. The rearrangement links TRBV20-1 to TRBJ1-1, with D uncertain. The germline V and J ends were trimmed by 1 base and 3 bases, with 3 bases remaining between them. The CDR3 has 11 residues. Germline V CDR1 and CDR2: DFQATT, SNEGSKA (reference sequence). The CDR3 loop reads CSARADTEAFF. The CDR3 coding sequence is TGCAGTGCTAGAGCCGACACTGAAGCTTTCTTT.

J is TRBJ2-3 and V is TRBV12-3 or TRBV12-4; D may correspond to TRBD1 or TRBD2 (5 bases each). This CDR3 region has 14 residues. The V end was cut by 8 bases, the J end by 5 bases, with 17 bases between. CDR3: CASWRQGVGDTQYF. The CDR3 bases are TGTGCCAGCTGGCGGCAGGGAGTAGGAGATACGCAGTATTTT.

V gene TRBV11-1 combines with J gene TRBJ1-5; 10 bases map to TRBD1. From germline, CDR1 is SGHAT and CDR2 FQDESV (reference sequence). The CDR3 has 17 residues. Trimming at V came to 0 bases and at J to 0 bases, leaving 2 bases not matched to a gene. This CDR3 is CASSLAGTGDSNQPQHF. CDR3 DNA: TGTGCCAGCAGCTTAGCGGGGACAGGGGATAGCAATCAGCCCCAGCATTTT.

This clonotype was picked up a small number of times. The V gene is TRBV15, the J gene TRBJ1-6; TRBD1 agrees at 8 bases. CDR1 is LNHNV, CDR2 YYDKDF, per germline (reference sequence). This CDR3 region has 14 residues. Trimming cost V 3 bases and J 7 bases; bases outside gene matches: 2. The CDR3 nucleotides read TGTGCCACCAGCAGGGGACAGGCGAATTCACCCCTCCACTTT. Encoded protein: CATSRGQANSPLHF.

J is TRBJ2-3 and V is TRBV10-3; 9 nucleotides match TRBD1. Germline V gene data show CDR1 as ENHRY and CDR2 as SYGVKD. With V trimmed by 9 bases and J by 4 bases, 8 bases remained unmatched. CDR3 length equals 14 residues. The CDR3 loop is CAISTGGGADTQYF. CDR3 sequence (DNA): TGTGCCATTTCGACAGGGGGAGGCGCAGATACGCAGTATTTT.

The V call is TRBV6-1, the J call TRBJ1-5, with a weak D call TRBD1 (5 bases). V was pared by 8 bases and J by 6 bases, with 17 bases between. The CDR3 has 14 amino acids. Per germline, CDR1 MNHNS and CDR2 SASEGT. CDR3 in amino acids: CASGVGRVAQPQHF. CDR3 nucleotides: TGTGCCAGCGGAGTCGGCAGGGTGGCTCAGCCCCAGCATTTT.

The chain employs TRBV24-1 and TRBJ2-1; D call uncertain. V was pared by 0 bases and J by 8 bases, with 1 base between. The CDR3 is 11 amino acids. The germline V gene encodes CDR1 KGHDR and CDR2 SFDVKD. CDR3 sequence (DNA): TGTGCCACCAGTGATTTGGATGAGCAGTTCTTC. Protein sequence: CATSDLDEQFF.

The count of this clonotype is one. This chain joins TRBV19 and TRBJ1-2; 12 bases agree with TRBD1. V lost 2 bases, J lost 6 bases, and 4 bases stayed unmatched. Germline V gives CDR1 LNHDA, CDR2 SQIVND (reference sequence). This CDR3 comprises 15 residues. The CDR3 reads CASSIPGQGANGYTF. Written as DNA, the CDR3 is TGTGCCAGTAGTATACCGGGACAGGGGGCGAATGGCTACACCTTC.

The gene calls are TRBV10-3 and TRBJ2-2, with D tentatively TRBD2 (6 bases). Germline V gene data show CDR1 as ENHRY and CDR2 as SYGVKD. V lost 4 bases and J lost 7, with 10 bases in between. This CDR3 contains 13 residues. In DNA form, the CDR3 reads TGTGCCATCAGTGTGGGGGGTAACGGGGAGCTGTTTTTT. Translation gives CAISVGGNGELFF.

In the case of this clonotype: One end of the junction varies from germline; a read error may be responsible. The rearrangement uses TRBV10-1 and TRBJ2-3; either TRBD1 or TRBD2 may fit D (5 bases each). Germline V lookup: CDR1 WNHNN, CDR2 SYGVQD (reference sequence). The CDR3 runs 18 residues. CDR3 sequence: CAGSDSGTPEENADTQYF. CDR3 bases: TGCGCCGGCAGTGATTCCGGGACGCCAGAAGAGAACGCAGATACGCAGTATTTT.